This entry concerns a single TCR beta chain. The protocol was immunoSEQ multiplex PCR, while the TCRdb copy is restricted to in-frame clones and leaves out a portion. The data show 17,000 or so clones, about four fifths seen once. The data derive from a study of OX40 agonist ivuxolimab in advanced cancers. CDR1 and CDR2 from the germline V gene are SGHTA and FQGNSA. The ends lost 0 bases at V and 3 bases at J; junction bases unmatched: 5. The CDR3 runs to 15 residues. This TCR derives from an adult with an advanced solid tumor such as melanoma, head and neck, liver or kidney cancer. Sequencing used CD4+ or CD8+ T cells sorted from blood, obtained in a trial of the OX40 agonist ivuxolimab. The chain combines TRBV7-2 with TRBJ2-7, with 7 nucleotides matching TRBD1. CDR3 nucleotides: TGTGCCAGCAGCTTAGCGTTTGGGACAGTCTACGAGCAGTACTTC. This encodes CASSLAFGTVYEQYF.